This T cell receptor (beta chain) was recovered during a study of T cell repertoires in cytomegalovirus infection. For the study at large: Carrying CMV and the relevant HLA type showed in public TCR beta signatures. Study findings and constraints: Summed public TCR beta family frequency identified CMV carriers bearing the relevant HLA. Dominant in the ex vivo response were TCR beta clonotypes restricted by HLA-C and specific for CMV.

The CDR3 runs to 13 residues. CDR1 and CDR2 from the germline V gene are GTSNPN and SVGIG (reference sequence). V lost 5 bases and J lost 6; bases outside the gene matches: 7. As to this clonotype: Its antigen is undetermined.

TCRdb passed the reads through MiXCR, listing each CDR3 protein once. The sample lists 150,000 to 200,000 distinct CDR3 sequences, about 28% occurring once. The sample comprised PBMCs. The V gene is TRBV30, the J gene TRBJ1-5; 7 bases agree with TRBD1. The receptor was derived from a human donor in good health (CMV status not recorded). Some clones in this sample may be carry-over from other donors' samples. CDR3 region: CAWDRQGLQPQHF. In DNA, the CDR3 is TGTGCCTGGGACAGACAGGGACTTCAGCCCCAGCATTTT. Full variable domain (rest looked up from reference TRBV30 and TRBJ1-5): SQTIHQWPATLVQPVGSPLSLECTVEGTSNPNLYWYRQAAGRGLQLLFYSVGIGQISSEVPQNLSASRPQDRQFILSSKKLLLSDSGFYLCAWDRQGLQPQHFGDGTRLSIL.